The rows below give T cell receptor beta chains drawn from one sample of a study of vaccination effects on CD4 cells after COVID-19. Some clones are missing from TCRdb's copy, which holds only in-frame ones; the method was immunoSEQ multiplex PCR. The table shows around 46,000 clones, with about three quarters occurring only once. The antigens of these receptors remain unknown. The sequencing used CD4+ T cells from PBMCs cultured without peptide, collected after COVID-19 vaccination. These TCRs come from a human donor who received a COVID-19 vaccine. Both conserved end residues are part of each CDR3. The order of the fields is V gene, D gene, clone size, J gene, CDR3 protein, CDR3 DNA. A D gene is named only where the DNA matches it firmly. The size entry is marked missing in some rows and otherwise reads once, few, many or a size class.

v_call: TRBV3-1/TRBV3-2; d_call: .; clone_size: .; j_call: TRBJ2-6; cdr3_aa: CASSQWSSGANVLTF; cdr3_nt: TGTGCCAGCAGCCAATGGAGTTCTGGGGCCAACGTCCTGACTTTC
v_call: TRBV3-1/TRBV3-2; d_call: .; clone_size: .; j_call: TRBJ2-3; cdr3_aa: CASSLMGGATDTQYF; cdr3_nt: TGTGCCAGCAGCCTGATGGGGGGGGCAACAGATACGCAGTATTTT
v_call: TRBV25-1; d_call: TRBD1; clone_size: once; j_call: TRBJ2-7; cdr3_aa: CASRDRGPPYEQYF; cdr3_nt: TGTGCCAGCAGGGACAGGGGGCCCCCCTACGAGCAGTACTTC
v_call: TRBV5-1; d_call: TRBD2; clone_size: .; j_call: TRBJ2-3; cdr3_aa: CASKLVTSFADTQYF; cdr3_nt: TGCGCCAGCAAACTCGTGACTAGCTTCGCAGATACGCAGTATTTT
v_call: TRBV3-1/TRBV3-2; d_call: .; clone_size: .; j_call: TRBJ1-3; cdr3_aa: CASSRGLRSGNTIYF; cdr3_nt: TGTGCCAGCAGCCGAGGACTCCGCTCTGGAAACACCATATATTTT
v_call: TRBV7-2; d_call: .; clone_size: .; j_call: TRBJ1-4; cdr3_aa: CASSLARGTNEKLFF; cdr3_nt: TGTGCCAGCAGCCTTGCCCGGGGAACTAATGAAAAACTGTTTTTT
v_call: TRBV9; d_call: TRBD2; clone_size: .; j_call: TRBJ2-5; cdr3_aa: CASSVDLAGGETQYF; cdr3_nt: TGTGCCAGCAGCGTAGACCTAGCGGGAGGAGAGACCCAGTACTTC
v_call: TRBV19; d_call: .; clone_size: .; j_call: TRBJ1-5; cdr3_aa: CASSIRRAGPNQPQHF; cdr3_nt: TGTGCCAGTAGTATTCGTAGGGCAGGGCCAAATCAGCCCCAGCATTTT
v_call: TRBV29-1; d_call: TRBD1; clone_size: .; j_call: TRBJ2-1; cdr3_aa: CSMRGGTGGYNEQFF; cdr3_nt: TGCAGCATGCGCGGTGGGACAGGGGGCTACAATGAGCAGTTCTTC
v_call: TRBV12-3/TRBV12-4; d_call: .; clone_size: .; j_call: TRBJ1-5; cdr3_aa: CASTTINQPQHF; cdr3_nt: TGTGCCAGCACCACAATCAACCAGCCCCAGCATTTT
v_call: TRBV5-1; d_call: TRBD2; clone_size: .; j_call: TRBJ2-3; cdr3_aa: CASTGMTSGLTDTQYF; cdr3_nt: TGCGCCAGCACCGGGATGACTAGCGGGCTCACAGATACGCAGTATTTT
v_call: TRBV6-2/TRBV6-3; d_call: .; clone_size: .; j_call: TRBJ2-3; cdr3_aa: CASSYAAVDTQYF; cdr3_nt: TGTGCCAGCAGTTACGCGGCGGTCGATACGCAGTATTTT
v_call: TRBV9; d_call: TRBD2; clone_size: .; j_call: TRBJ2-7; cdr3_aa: CASSARGGEQYF; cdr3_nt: TGTGCCAGCAGCGCCCGGGGGGGCGAGCAGTACTTC
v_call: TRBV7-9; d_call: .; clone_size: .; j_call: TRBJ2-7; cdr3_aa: CASSLAGGDEQYF; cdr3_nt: TGTGCCAGCAGCTTAGCCGGGGGCGACGAGCAGTACTTC
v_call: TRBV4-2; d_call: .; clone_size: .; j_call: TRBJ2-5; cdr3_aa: CASSPRPKETQYF; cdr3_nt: TGTGCCAGCAGCCCCCGACCGAAAGAGACCCAGTACTTC
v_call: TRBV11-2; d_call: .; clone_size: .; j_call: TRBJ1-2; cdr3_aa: CASSLADRANYGYTF; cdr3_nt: TGTGCCAGCAGCTTAGCGGACAGAGCTAACTATGGCTACACCTTC